Included here is one T cell receptor beta chain sequence, with context. Measured with immunoSEQ multiplex PCR; TCRdb has only the in-frame clones, and not every one. The sample lists some 140,000 clones; roughly 90% were seen once. This entry is derived from a study of T cell responses to AZD1222 COVID-19 vaccine. This material consisted of peripheral blood, taken on day 0 of AZD1222 vaccination. This receptor was obtained from an adult in good health.

The CDR3 is CAWSVTAGNTEAFF. In DNA, the CDR3 is TGTGCCTGGAGTGTAACTGCGGGGAACACTGAAGCTTTCTTT. The gene calls are TRBV30 and TRBJ1-1; D ambiguous. The CDR3 is 14 residues long. V lost 0 bases and J lost 1, with 9 bases in between. Germline lookup yields CDR1 GTSNPN and CDR2 SVGIG (reference sequence).